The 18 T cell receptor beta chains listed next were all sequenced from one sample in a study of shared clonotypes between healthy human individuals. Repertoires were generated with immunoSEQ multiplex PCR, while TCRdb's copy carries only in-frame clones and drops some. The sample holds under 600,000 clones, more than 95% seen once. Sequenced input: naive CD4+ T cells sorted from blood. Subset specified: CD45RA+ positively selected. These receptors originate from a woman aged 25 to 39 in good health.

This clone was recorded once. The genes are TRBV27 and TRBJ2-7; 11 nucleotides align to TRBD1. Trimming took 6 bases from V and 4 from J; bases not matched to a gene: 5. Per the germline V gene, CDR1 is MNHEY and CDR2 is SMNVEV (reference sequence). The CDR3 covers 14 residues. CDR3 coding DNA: TGTGCCAGCAGCGGACAGGGGGCGTGGTACGAGCAGTACTTC. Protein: CASSGQGAWYEQYF.

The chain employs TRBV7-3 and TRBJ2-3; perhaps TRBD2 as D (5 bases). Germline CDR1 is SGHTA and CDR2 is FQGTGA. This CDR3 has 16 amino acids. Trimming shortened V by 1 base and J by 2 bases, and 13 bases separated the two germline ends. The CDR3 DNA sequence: TGTGCCAGCAGCTTAATGACTACTGGCAACACAGATACGCAGTATTTT. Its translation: CASSLMTTGNTDTQYF.

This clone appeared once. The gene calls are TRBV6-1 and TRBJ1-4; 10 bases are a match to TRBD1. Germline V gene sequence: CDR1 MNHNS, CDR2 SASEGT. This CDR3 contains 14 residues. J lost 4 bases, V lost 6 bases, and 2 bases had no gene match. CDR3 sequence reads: CASRTGGYNEKLFF. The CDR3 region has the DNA TGTGCCAGCAGGACAGGGGGCTATAATGAAAAACTGTTTTTT.

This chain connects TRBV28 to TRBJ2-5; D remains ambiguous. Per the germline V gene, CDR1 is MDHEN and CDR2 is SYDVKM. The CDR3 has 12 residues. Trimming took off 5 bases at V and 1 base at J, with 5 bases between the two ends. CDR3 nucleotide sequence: TGTGCCAGCAGTCGTCCCCAAGAGACCCAGTACTTC. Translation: CASSRPQETQYF.

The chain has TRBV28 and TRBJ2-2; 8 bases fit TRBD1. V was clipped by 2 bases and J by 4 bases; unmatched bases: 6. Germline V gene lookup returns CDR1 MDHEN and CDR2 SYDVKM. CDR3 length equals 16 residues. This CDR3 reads CASSLVGQGGTGELFF. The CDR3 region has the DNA TGTGCCAGCAGTTTAGTTGGACAGGGAGGCACCGGGGAGCTGTTTTTT.

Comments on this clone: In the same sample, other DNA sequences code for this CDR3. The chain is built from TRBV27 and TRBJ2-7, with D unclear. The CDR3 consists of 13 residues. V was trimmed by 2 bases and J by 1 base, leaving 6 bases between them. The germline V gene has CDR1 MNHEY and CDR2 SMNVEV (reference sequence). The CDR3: CASSLARSYEQYF. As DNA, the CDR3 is TGTGCCAGCAGTTTAGCTAGATCCTACGAGCAGTACTTC.

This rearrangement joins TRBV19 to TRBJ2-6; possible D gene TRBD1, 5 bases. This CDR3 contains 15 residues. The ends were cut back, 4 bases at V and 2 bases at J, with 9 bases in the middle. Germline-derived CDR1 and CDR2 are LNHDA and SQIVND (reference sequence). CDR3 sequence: CASSNAGTGANVLTF. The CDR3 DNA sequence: TGTGCCAGTAGTAACGCAGGGACTGGGGCCAACGTCCTGACTTTC.

The CDR3 DNA follows: TGTGCCAGCTCAAAAACTAGCGGGAGGAGGACAGATACGCAGTATTTT. Residues: CASSKTSGRRTDTQYF. The rearrangement links TRBV18 to TRBJ2-3; TRBD2 agrees at 12 bases. Germline-derived CDR1 and CDR2 are KGHSH and LQKENI. The CDR3 length is 16 residues. Germline trimming cut 5 bases from V and 3 bases from J; bases unmatched to any gene: 6.

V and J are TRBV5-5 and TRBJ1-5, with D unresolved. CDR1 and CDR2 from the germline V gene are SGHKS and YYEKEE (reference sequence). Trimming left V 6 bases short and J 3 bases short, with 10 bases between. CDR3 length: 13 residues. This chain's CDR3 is CASNERDNQPQHF. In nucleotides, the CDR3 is TGTGCCAGCAATGAACGGGACAATCAGCCCCAGCATTTT.

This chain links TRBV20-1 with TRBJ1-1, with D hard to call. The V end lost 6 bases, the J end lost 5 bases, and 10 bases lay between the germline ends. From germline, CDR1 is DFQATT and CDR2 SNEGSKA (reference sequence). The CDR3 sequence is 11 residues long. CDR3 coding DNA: TGCAGTGCGTGGGCTCTGACTGAAGCTTTCTTT. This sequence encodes CSAWALTEAFF.

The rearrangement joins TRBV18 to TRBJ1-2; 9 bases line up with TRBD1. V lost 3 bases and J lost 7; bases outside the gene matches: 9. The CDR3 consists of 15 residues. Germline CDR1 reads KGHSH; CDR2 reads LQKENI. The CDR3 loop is CASSPGGTGKSGYTF. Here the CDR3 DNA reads TGTGCCAGCTCACCTGGCGGGACAGGGAAGTCTGGCTACACCTTC. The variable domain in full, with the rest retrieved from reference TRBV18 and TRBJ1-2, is NAGVMQNPRHLVRRRGQEARLRCSPMKGHSHVYWYRQLPEEGLKFMVYLQKENIIDESGMPKERFSAEFPKEGPSILRIQQVVRGDSAAYFCASSPGGTGKSGYTFGSGTRLTVV.

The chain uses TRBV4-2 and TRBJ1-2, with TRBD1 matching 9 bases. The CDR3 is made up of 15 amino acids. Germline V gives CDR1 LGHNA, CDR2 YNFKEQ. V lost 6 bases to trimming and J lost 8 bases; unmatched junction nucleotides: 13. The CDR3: CASRLDRGSQEGYTF. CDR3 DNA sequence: TGTGCCAGCAGGTTGGACAGGGGAAGTCAAGAAGGCTACACCTTC.

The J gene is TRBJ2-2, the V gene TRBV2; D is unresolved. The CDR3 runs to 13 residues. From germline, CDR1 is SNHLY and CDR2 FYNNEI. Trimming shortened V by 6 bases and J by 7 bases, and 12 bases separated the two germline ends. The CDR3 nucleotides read TGTGCCAGCAGCGCGGATGACATCGGGGAGCTGTTTTTT. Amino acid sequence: CASSADDIGELFF. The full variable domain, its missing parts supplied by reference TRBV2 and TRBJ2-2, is EPEVTQTPSHQVTQMGQEVILRCVPISNHLYFYWYRQILGQKVEFLVSFYNNEISEKSEIFDDQFSVERPDGSNFTLKIRSTKLEDSAMYFCASSADDIGELFFGEGSRLTVL.

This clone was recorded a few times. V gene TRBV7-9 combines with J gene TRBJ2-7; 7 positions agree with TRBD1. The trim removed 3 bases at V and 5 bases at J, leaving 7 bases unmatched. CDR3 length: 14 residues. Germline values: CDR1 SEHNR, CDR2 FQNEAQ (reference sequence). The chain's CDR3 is CASSFGTGANEQYF. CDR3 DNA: TGTGCCAGCAGCTTTGGTACAGGGGCCAACGAGCAGTACTTC.

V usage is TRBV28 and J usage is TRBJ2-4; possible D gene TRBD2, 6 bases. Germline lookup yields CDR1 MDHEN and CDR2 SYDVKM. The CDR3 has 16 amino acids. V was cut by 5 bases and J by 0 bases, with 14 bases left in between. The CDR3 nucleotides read TGTGCCAGCAGTGACGCGGGACTCCTAGCCAAAAACATTCAGTACTTC. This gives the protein CASSDAGLLAKNIQYF.

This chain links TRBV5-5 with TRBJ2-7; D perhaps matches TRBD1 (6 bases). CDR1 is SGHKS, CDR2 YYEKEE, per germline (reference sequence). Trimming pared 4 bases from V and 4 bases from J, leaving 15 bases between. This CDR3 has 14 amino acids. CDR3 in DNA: TGTGCCAGCAGCCTTAACAGGGCTCCGTACGAGCAGTACTTC. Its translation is CASSLNRAPYEQYF.

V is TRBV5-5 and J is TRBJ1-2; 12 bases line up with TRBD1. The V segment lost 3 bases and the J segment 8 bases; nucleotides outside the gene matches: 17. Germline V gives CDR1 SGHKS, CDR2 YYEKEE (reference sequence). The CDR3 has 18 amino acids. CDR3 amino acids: CASSSNPGTGGTFEGYTF. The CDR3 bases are TGTGCCAGCAGCTCGAACCCCGGGACAGGGGGCACTTTTGAAGGCTACACCTTC. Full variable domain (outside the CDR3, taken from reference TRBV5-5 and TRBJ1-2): DAGVTQSPTHLIKTRGQQVTLRCSPISGHKSVSWYQQVLGQGPQFIFQYYEKEERGRGNFPDRFSARQFPNYSSELNVNALLLGDSALYLCASSSNPGTGGTFEGYTFGSGTRLTVV.

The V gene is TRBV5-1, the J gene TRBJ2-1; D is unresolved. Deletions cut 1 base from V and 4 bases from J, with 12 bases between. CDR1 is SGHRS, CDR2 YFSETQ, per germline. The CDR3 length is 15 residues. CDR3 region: CASSLLPQEYNEQFF. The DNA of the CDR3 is TGCGCCAGCAGCTTGCTCCCTCAGGAGTACAATGAGCAGTTCTTC.